This T cell receptor (beta chain) originates from a study of blood T cells in healthy people across ages. Through a sample-barcoded 5' primer and a J-beta primer mix, a second PCR was run for roughly 6 to 12 cycles. TCRdb re-derived calls from the 5' RACE reads in MiXCR, one entry per CDR3 protein. The data show over a million distinct CDR3 sequences, more than 40% seen once. V trimming: 2 bases; J trimming: 3 bases; junction bases outside the gene matches: 9. Germline CDR1 is SQVTM and CDR2 is ANQGSEA. CDR3 size: 16 residues. Sequences were obtained from blood. The sequence came from a woman aged 55-75 years in good health. The genes are TRBV29-1 and TRBJ1-4; TRBD1 matches 7 bases. The CDR3 DNA reads as TGCAGCGTTGAATCCATCGACAGGGCAGCTAATGAAAAACTGTTTTTT. It translates to CSVESIDRAANEKLFF.